Sequencing of this T cell receptor beta chain was carried out in a study of T cells in Graves' hyperthyroidism and ophthalmopathy. Researchers took RNA transcripts and amplified the TCR beta CDR3 regions from them. HTBI primers drove first-round RT-PCR of the TCR CDR3. One entry per CDR3 protein results from TCRdb running MiXCR on the multiplex PCR reads. Of approximately 640,000 distinct CDR3 sequences listed, 16% are singletons. This CDR3 has 12 amino acids. Trimming pared 3 bases from V and 3 bases from J, leaving 9 bases between. The germline CDR1 and CDR2 sequences are DFQATT and SNEGSKA (reference sequence). The sample holds many counts of this clonotype.

The chain couples TRBV20-1 to TRBJ2-7; D call uncertain. The clonotype was recovered from a woman aged 25 to 39 with Graves' hyperthyroidism. The sequenced sample consisted of blood. The CDR3 bases are TGCAGTGCTAGTCCGGATATCTACGAGCAGTACTTC. It encodes CSASPDIYEQYF.